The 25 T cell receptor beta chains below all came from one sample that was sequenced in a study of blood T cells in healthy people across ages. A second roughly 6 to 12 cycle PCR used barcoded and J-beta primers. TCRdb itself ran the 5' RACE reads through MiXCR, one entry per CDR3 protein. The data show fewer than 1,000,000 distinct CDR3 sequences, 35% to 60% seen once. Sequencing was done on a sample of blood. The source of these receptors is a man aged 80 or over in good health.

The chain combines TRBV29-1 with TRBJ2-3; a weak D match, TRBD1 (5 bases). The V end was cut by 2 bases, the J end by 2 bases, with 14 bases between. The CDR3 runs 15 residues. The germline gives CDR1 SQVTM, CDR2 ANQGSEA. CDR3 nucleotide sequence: TGCAGCGTTGAAACCTCTTCAGGGCACACAGATACGCAGTATTTT. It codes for CSVETSSGHTDTQYF.

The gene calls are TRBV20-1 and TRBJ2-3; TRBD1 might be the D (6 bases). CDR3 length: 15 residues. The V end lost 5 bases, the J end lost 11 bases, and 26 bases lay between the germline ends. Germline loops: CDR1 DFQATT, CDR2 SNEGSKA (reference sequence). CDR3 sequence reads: CSAPYGTRNYNEQYF. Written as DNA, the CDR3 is TGCAGTGCTCCTTACGGGACAAGGAACTACAATGAGCAGTATTTT.

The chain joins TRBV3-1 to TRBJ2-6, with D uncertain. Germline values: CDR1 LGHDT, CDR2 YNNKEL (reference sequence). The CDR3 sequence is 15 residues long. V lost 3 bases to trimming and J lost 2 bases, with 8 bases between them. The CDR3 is CASSHGSTGANVLTF. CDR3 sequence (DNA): TGTGCCAGCAGCCATGGAAGCACTGGGGCCAACGTCCTGACTTTC.

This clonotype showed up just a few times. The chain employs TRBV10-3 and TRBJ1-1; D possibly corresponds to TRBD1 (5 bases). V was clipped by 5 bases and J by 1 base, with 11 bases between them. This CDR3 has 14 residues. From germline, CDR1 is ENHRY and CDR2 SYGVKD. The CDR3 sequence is CAISTRQQNTEAFF. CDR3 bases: TGTGCCATCAGTACCCGACAGCAGAACACTGAAGCTTTCTTT.

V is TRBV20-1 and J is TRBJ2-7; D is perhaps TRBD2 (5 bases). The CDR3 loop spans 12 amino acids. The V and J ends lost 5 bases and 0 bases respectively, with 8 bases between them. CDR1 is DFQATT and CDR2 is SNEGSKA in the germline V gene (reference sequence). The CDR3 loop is CSADGNSYEQYF. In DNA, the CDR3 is TGCAGTGCTGACGGGAACTCCTACGAGCAGTACTTC.

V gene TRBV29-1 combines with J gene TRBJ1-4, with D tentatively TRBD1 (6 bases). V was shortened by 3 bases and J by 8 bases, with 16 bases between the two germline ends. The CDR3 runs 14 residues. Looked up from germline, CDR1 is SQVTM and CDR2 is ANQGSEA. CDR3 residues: CSVESQGIDEKLFF. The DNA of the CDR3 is TGCAGCGTTGAGTCACAGGGAATTGACGAAAAACTGTTTTTT.

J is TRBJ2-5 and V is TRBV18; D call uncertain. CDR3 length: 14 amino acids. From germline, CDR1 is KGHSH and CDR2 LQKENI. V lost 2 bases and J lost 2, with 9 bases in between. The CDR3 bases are TGTGCCAGCTCACCAAGTGACGGACAAGAGACCCAGTACTTC. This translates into CASSPSDGQETQYF.

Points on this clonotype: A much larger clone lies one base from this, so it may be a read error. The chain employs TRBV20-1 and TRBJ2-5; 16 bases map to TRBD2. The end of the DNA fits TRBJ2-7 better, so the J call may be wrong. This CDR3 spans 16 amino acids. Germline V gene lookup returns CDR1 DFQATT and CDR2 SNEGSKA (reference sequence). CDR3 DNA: TGCAGTGCCCCGGGACTAGCGGGAGGGCCTACCTACGAGCAGTACTTC. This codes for CSAPGLAGGPTYEQYF.

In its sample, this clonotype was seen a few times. The CDR3, as DNA: TGTGCCAGCAGTTCCAGAAAGGGAGATACGCAGTATTTT. It yields the protein CASSSRKGDTQYF. The chain carries TRBV28 and TRBJ2-3, with D unclear. The CDR3 covers 13 residues. From germline, CDR1 is MDHEN and CDR2 SYDVKM. Trimming pared 4 bases from V and 5 bases from J, leaving 10 bases between.

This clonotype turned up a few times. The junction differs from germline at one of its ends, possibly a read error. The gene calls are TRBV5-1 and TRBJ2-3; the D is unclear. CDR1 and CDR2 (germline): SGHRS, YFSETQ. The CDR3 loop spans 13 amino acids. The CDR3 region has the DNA TGCGCCAGCAGCTTGGACAGCACAGATATGCAGTATTTT. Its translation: CASSLDSTDMQYF.

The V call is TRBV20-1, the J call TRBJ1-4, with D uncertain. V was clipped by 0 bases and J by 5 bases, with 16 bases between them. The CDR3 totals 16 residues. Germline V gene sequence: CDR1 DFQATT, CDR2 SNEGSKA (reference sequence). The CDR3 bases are TGCAGTGCTAGAGATCCAACAGTGGGCCGGAATGAAAAACTGTTTTTT. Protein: CSARDPTVGRNEKLFF.

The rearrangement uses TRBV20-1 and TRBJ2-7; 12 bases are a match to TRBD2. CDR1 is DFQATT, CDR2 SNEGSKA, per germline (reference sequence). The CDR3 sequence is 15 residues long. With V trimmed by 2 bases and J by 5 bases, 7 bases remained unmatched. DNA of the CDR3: TGCAGTGCTAGAACCACTAGCGGGAGGTACGACGAGCAGTACTTC. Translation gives CSARTTSGRYDEQYF.

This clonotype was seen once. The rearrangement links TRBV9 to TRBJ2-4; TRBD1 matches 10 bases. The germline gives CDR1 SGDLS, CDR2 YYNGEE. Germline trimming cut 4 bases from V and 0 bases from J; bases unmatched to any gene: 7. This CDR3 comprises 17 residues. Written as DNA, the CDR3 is TGTGCCAGCAGCCCCCAGGGACAGGGGATAGCCAAAAACATTCAGTACTTC. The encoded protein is CASSPQGQGIAKNIQYF.

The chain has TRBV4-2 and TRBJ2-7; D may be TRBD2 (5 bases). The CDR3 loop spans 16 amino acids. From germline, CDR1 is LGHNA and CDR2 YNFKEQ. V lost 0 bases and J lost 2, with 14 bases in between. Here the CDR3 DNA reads TGTGCCAGCAGCCAAGAATTCGTAGCGTCTCCCTACGAGCAGTACTTC. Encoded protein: CASSQEFVASPYEQYF.

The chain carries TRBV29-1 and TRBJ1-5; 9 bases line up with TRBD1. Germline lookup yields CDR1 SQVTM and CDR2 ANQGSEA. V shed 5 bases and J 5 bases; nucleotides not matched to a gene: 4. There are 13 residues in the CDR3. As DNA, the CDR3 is TGCAGCGTTTCCAGGGACAGGGATCAGCCCCAGCATTTT. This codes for CSVSRDRDQPQHF.

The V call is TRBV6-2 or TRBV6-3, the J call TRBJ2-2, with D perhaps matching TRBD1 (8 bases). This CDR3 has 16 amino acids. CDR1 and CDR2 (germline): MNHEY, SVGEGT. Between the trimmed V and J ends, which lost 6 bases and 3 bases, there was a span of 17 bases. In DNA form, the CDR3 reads TGTGCCAGCAGACAAGCGGGACAGGAGTACACCGGGGAGCTGTTTTTT. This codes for CASRQAGQEYTGELFF.

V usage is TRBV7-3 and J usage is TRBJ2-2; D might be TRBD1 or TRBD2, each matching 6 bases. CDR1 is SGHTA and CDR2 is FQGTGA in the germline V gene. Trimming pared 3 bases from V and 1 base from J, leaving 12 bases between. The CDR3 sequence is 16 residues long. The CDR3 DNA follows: TGTGCCAGCAGCTTCAGTGGGGGGCTGAACACCGGGGAGCTGTTTTTT. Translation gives CASSFSGGLNTGELFF.

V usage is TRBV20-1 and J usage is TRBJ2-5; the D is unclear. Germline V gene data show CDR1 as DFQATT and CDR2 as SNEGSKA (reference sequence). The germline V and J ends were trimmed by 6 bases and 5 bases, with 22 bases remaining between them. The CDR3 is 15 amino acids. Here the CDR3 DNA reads TGCAGTGCCATCAGGACCCTTTTTATCGGGGAGACCCAGTACTTC. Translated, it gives CSAIRTLFIGETQYF.

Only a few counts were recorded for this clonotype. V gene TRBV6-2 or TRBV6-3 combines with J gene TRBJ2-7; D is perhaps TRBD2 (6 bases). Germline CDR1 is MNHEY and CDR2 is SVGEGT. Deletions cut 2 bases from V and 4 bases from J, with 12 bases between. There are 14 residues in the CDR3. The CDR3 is CASSYPGSWYEQYF. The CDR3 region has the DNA TGTGCCAGCAGTTACCCCGGGAGTTGGTACGAGCAGTACTTC.

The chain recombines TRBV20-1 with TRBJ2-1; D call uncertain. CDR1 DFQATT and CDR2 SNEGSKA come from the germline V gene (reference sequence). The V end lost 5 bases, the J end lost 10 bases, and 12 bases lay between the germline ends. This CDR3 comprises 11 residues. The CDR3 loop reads CSARAFGEQFF. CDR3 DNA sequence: TGCAGTGCTCGAGCGTTCGGCGAGCAGTTCTTC.

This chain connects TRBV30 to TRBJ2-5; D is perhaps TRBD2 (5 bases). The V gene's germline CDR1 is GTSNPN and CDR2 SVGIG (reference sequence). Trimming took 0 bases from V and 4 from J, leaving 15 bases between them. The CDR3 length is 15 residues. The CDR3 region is CAWSVSPLGGETQYF. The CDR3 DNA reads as TGTGCCTGGAGTGTATCCCCACTAGGAGGAGAGACCCAGTACTTC.

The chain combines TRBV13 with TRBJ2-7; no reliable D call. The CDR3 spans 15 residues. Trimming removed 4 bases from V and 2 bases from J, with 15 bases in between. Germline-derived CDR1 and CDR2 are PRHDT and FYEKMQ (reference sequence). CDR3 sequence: CASSSRRIPPYEQYF. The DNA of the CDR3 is TGTGCCAGCAGCTCCAGACGAATTCCTCCCTACGAGCAGTACTTC.

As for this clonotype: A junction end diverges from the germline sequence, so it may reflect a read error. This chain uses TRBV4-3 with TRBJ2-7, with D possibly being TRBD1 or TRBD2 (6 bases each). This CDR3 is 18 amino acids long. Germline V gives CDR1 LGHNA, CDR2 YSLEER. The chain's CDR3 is CASSQWGPGATRTYGQYF. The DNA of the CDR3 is TGCGCCAGCAGCCAATGGGGGCCGGGGGCCACCCGTACCTACGGGCAGTACTTC.

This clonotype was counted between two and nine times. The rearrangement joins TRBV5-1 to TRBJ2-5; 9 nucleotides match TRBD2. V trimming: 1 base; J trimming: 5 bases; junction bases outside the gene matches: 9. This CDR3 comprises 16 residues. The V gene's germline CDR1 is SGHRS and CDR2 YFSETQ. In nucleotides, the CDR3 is TGCGCCAGCAGCTTGACTAGCGGGCTCCCCCTGGAGACCCAGTACTTC. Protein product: CASSLTSGLPLETQYF.

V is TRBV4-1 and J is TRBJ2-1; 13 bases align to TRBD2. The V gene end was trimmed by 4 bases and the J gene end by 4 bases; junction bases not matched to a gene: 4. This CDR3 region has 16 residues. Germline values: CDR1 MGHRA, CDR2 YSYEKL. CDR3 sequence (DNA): TGCGCCAGCAGCCGGACTAGCGGGAGCTATTACAATGAGCAGTTCTTC. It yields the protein CASSRTSGSYYNEQFF.